A single sample is the source of the 9 T cell receptor beta chains below, sequenced in a study of neurological immune-mediated disorders. From the 5' RACE reads, TCRdb called clonotypes with MiXCR, one entry per CDR3 protein. The sample gives approximately 130,000 distinct CDR3 sequences, roughly 3.2% of which show up once; about 1.2% is in the top ten. The source material was PBMCs. These receptors were collected from a woman under 40 with multiple sclerosis.

This clonotype was seen repeatedly, ten times or more. The chain links TRBV5-1 to TRBJ1-4, with TRBD1 matching 9 bases. The CDR3 loop spans 16 amino acids. Trimming at V came to 6 bases and at J to 7 bases, leaving 13 bases not matched to a gene. From germline, CDR1 is SGHRS and CDR2 YFSETQ. As DNA, the CDR3 is TGCGCCAGCAAGAACCTGTCTGGGACAGGGAGTGAAAAACTGTTTTTT. It codes for CASKNLSGTGSEKLFF.

This clonotype was seen a few times. A much larger clone is a single base away; this may be a read error. The chain joins TRBV5-1 to TRBJ2-2, with 8 bases identical to TRBD1. This CDR3 has 16 amino acids. CDR1 and CDR2 (germline): SGHRS, YFSETQ. CDR3 in DNA: TGCGCCAGCAGCTTGGGGACAGGGAAGAACAACGGGGAGCTGTTTTTT. Its translation is CASSLGTGKNNGELFF. The whole variable domain, filled in from reference TRBV5-1 and TRBJ2-2, reads KAGVTQTPRYLIKTRGQQVTLSCSPISGHRSVSWYQQTPGQGLQFLFEYFSETQRNKGNFPGRFSGRQFSNSRSEMNVSTLELGDSALYLCASSLGTGKNNGELFFGEGSRLTVL.

At least ten counts were recorded for this clonotype. This chain joins TRBV12-3 or TRBV12-4 and TRBJ2-1; D unresolved. There are 12 residues in the CDR3. V lost 5 bases and J lost 6, with 8 bases in between. CDR3 region: CASSPERNEQFF. CDR3 DNA: TGTGCCAGCAGTCCGGAACGCAATGAGCAGTTCTTC.

In this sample, this clonotype turned up a few times. The V call is TRBV5-6, the J call TRBJ1-1; no definite D call. Germline values: CDR1 SGHDT, CDR2 YYEEEE. CDR3 size: 15 residues. The ends were cut back, 0 bases at V and 4 bases at J, with 13 bases in the middle. CDR3 residues: CASSLARGRATEAFF. The CDR3 DNA reads TGTGCCAGCAGCTTGGCCCGGGGTAGGGCCACTGAAGCTTTCTTT.

Many counts were recorded for this clonotype. The V and J genes are TRBV6-5 and TRBJ2-7; tentative D call: TRBD1 (6 bases). V lost 3 bases, J lost 0 bases, and 12 bases lay in between. The length of the CDR3 is 15 residues. The germline V gene encodes CDR1 MNHEY and CDR2 SVGAGI. CDR3 DNA: TGTGCCAGCAGTTATGTGGGCAGGGGCTCCTACGAGCAGTACTTC. It encodes CASSYVGRGSYEQYF.

This clonotype showed up many times. The rearrangement uses TRBV3-1 and TRBJ1-1; 7 nucleotides agree with TRBD1. Germline V gene sequence: CDR1 LGHDT, CDR2 YNNKEL (reference sequence). The CDR3 is made up of 14 amino acids. Unmatched junction bases numbered 3, after V lost 5 bases and J lost 0 bases. This CDR3 is CASSWDRMNTEAFF. CDR3 sequence (DNA): TGTGCCAGCAGCTGGGACAGAATGAACACTGAAGCTTTCTTT.

This clonotype was detected many times. The chain employs TRBV20-1 and TRBJ2-5, with 15 bases matching TRBD2. The junction had 3 bases not matched to a gene; V was cut back by 0 bases and J by 1 base. This CDR3 has 17 residues. Germline V lookup: CDR1 DFQATT, CDR2 SNEGSKA (reference sequence). The CDR3 is CSARDRTSGRAQETQYF. The CDR3 DNA is TGCAGTGCTAGAGACAGGACTAGCGGGAGGGCCCAAGAGACCCAGTACTTC.

This clonotype occurred many times. V and J are TRBV9 and TRBJ2-7, with a weak D call TRBD2 (7 bases). Germline V gene sequence: CDR1 SGDLS, CDR2 YYNGEE. There are 14 residues in the CDR3. Trimming removed 4 bases from V and 2 bases from J, with 13 bases in between. CDR3 nucleotides: TGTGCCAGCAGCTGGGGGGGGCGTGCCTACGAGCAGTACTTC. Encoded protein: CASSWGGRAYEQYF. Together with reference TRBV9 and TRBJ2-7, the CDR3 gives the full variable domain: DSGVTQTPKHLITATGQRVTLRCSPRSGDLSVYWYQQSLDQGLQFLIQYYNGEERAKGNILERFSAQQFPDLHSELNLSSLELGDSALYFCASSWGGRAYEQYFGPGTRLTVT.

This clonotype came up many times. This chain links TRBV12-3 or TRBV12-4 with TRBJ1-6; no definite D call. Trimming removed 2 bases at V and 7 bases at J, with 3 bases between. The CDR3 loop spans 12 amino acids. Here the CDR3 DNA reads TGTGCCAGCAGTTTACCGAATTCACCCCTCCACTTT. As protein: CASSLPNSPLHF.